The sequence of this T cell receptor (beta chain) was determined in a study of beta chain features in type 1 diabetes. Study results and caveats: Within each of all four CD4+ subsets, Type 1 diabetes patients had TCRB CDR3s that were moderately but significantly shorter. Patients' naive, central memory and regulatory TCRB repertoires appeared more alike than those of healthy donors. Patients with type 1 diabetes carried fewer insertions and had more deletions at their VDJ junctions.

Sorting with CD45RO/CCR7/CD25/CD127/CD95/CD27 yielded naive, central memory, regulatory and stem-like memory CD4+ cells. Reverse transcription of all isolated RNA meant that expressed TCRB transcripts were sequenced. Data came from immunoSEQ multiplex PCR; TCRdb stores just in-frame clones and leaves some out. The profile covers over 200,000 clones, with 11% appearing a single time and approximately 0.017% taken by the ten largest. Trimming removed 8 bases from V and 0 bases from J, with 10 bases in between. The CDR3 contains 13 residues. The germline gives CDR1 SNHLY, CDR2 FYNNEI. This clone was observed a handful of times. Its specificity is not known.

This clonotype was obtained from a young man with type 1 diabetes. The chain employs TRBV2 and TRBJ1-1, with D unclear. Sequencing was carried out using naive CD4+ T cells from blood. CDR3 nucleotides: TGTGCCAGCTTTCAGGCTGTGAACACTGAAGCTTTCTTT. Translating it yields CASFQAVNTEAFF.